A single TCR beta chain is shown here with its context. Here the gene names and germline are mouse. The read ends 1 residue before the CDR3 terminus; that terminus is restored from the germline J gene. The CDR3 runs 16 residues. Trimming cost V 7 bases and J 4 bases; bases outside gene matches: 6. Germline lookup yields CDR1 KGHPV and CDR2 FQNQEV (reference sequence). Sequenced by immunoSEQ multiplex PCR; TCRdb stores in-frame clones only, minus some. The data hold fewer than 2,000 clones, with over 40% observed a single time. Stated time point: mouse harvest day 14 after allogeneic transplant. Mouse grafts combined 10^7 T-cell-depleted bone marrow cells with 10^6 splenic CD5+ T cells. The record originates from a study of tissue T cells after allogeneic stem cell transplantation.

This chain joins TRBV26 and TRBJ2-2, with 13 nucleotides matching TRBD2. Material for sequencing was spleen. The TCR was taken from a female BALB/c mouse given C57BL/6 T cells with graft-versus-host disease after an allogeneic hematopoietic cell transplant. CDR3 loop: CASTLDWGGSTGQLYF. The sequenced part of the CDR3 DNA is TGTGCCAGCACCCTGGACTGGGGGGGCAGCACCGGGCAGCTCTAC.